Listed below are T cell receptor beta chains from one sample, sequenced in a study of metastatic and nonmetastatic thyroid tumors. Through MiXCR, TCRdb re-clonotyped the PCR reads. The data contain approximately 16,000 clones, roughly 24% of them singletons. Source material: blood. These receptors came from a male donor with papillary thyroid cancer or a benign thyroid nodule (not recorded which). Some clones in this sample may be carry-over from other donors' samples. The CDR3 runs from the conserved cysteine through the conserved F or W. The D gene is left open where the match is weak. Size values are once, few and many counts, or a class for expanded clones, and some rows have none.

v_call	d_call	j_call	clone_size	cdr3_length	cdr3_aa	cdr3_nt
TRBV11-1	-	TRBJ1-3	many	16	CASSTIKGLSGNTIYF	TGTGCCAGCAGCACAATAAAGGGGCTGTCTGGAAACACCATATATTTT
TRBV6-4	-	TRBJ2-1	many	19	CASRDTIGEGGRVSGEQFF	TGTGCCAGCAGAGACACGATCGGGGAAGGAGGGCGAGTCTCCGGTGAGCAGTTCTTC
TRBV3-1	-	TRBJ1-2	many	14	CASSQATGEYGYTF	TGTGCCAGCAGCCAAGCGACGGGGGAGTATGGCTACACCTTC
TRBV12-3/TRBV12-4	TRBD2	TRBJ2-7	medium-sized	14	CASSDASGRGEQYF	TGTGCCAGCAGTGATGCTAGCGGGAGGGGCGAGCAGTACTTC
TRBV20-1	-	TRBJ2-1	medium-sized	15	CSALIGATSYNEQFF	TGCAGTGCCCTAATTGGGGCTACCTCCTACAATGAGCAGTTCTTC
TRBV6-1	-	TRBJ1-1	-	14	CASSRSPGSTEAFF	TGTGCCAGCAGCAGATCTCCAGGTTCCACTGAAGCTTTCTTT
TRBV6-1	TRBD2	TRBJ2-1	medium-sized	15	CASSELAGSYNEQFF	TGTGCCAGCAGTGAACTAGCGGGCTCCTACAATGAGCAGTTCTTC
TRBV29-1	-	TRBJ2-1	many	15	CSVEEGLSSYNEQFF	TGCAGCGTTGAAGAAGGCCTCAGCTCCTACAATGAGCAGTTCTTC
TRBV4-1	-	TRBJ1-1	many	16	CASSQTANRGSTEAFF	TGCGCCAGCAGCCAAACAGCCAACCGGGGGAGCACTGAAGCTTTCTTT
TRBV6-1	-	TRBJ1-5	many	16	CASSEYENRSNQPQHF	TGTGCCAGCAGTGAATACGAAAATAGAAGCAATCAGCCCCAGCATTTT
TRBV7-2	-	TRBJ2-7	-	15	CAISPDGSRSYEQYF	TGTGCCATCAGCCCAGATGGGTCACGGTCCTACGAGCAGTACTTC
TRBV6-1	-	TRBJ1-1	many	17	CASSFPNSGTWGTEAFF	TGTGCCAGCAGTTTTCCCAATTCCGGGACTTGGGGCACTGAAGCTTTCTTT
TRBV20-1	-	TRBJ2-2	-	13	CSARVVTNGELFF	TGCAGTGCTAGAGTAGTTACGAACGGGGAGCTGTTTTTT
TRBV24-1	TRBD1	TRBJ2-5	many	15	CATSLGQGARETQYF	TGTGCCACCAGTCTGGGACAGGGGGCGAGAGAGACCCAGTACTTC
TRBV30	-	TRBJ2-7	-	12	CAWSVHGYEQYF	TGTGCCTGGAGTGTACACGGGTACGAGCAGTACTTC
TRBV5-1	-	TRBJ1-2	-	13	CASSLEGVYGYTF	TGCGCCAGCAGCTTGGAGGGCGTCTATGGCTACACCTTC
TRBV7-2	-	TRBJ2-1	many	17	CASSQQMGGWSSNEQFF	TGTGCCAGCAGCCAACAGATGGGGGGATGGAGTTCCAATGAGCAGTTCTTC
TRBV5-4	-	TRBJ1-5	many	15	CASSLWGSGDQPQHF	TGTGCCAGCAGCTTGTGGGGGAGCGGAGATCAGCCCCAGCATTTT
TRBV24-1	-	TRBJ2-1	many	16	CATSEGTGLVGNEQFF	TGTGCCACCAGTGAGGGGACAGGACTAGTTGGCAATGAGCAGTTCTTC
TRBV12-1	-	TRBJ1-1	few	15	CASSPGQGVPTEAFF	TGTGCCAGCAGCCCGGGACAGGGGGTTCCCACTGAAGCTTTCTTT
TRBV28	-	TRBJ2-7	-	16	CASSSPEAVLSYEQYF	TGTGCCAGCAGTTCCCCGGAGGCAGTCCTATCCTACGAGCAGTACTTC
TRBV27	-	TRBJ1-6	few	14	CASSLWGPDSPLHF	TGTGCCAGCAGTTTGTGGGGGCCTGATTCACCCCTCCACTTT
TRBV11-3	-	TRBJ2-7	-	12	CASSGLGYEQYF	TGTGCCAGCAGCGGGTTGGGTTACGAGCAGTACTTC
TRBV10-3	-	TRBJ2-7	-	12	CAIAGDTYEQYF	TGTGCCATCGCAGGGGATACCTACGAGCAGTACTTC
TRBV12-3/TRBV12-4	-	TRBJ2-1	many	14	CASRDTGAYNEQFF	TGTGCCAGCAGGGACACCGGGGCCTACAATGAGCAGTTCTTC
TRBV10-1	-	TRBJ1-2	few	13	CASSRGISYGYTF	TGCGCCAGCAGCAGGGGAATTTCCTATGGCTACACCTTC
TRBV7-2	TRBD1	TRBJ2-7	many	16	CASSITGTGDSYEQYF	TGTGCCAGCAGCATCACCGGGACAGGGGACTCCTACGAGCAGTACTTC
TRBV5-1	-	TRBJ1-1	many	15	CASSLQGQGTTEAFF	TGCGCCAGCAGCTTGCAAGGGCAAGGAACAACTGAAGCTTTCTTT
TRBV5-1	-	TRBJ1-4	-	15	CASSSTGLSNEKLFF	TGCGCCAGCAGCTCTACAGGGCTCTCTAATGAAAAACTGTTTTTT
TRBV4-2	TRBD2	TRBJ2-1	many	16	CASSLSSGRSSNEQFF	TGTGCCAGCAGCCTCTCTAGCGGGCGAAGTTCCAATGAGCAGTTCTTC
TRBV20-1	TRBD2	TRBJ2-1	medium-sized	17	CSAPHLSGSEGYNEQFF	TGCAGTGCCCCGCACCTTAGCGGGAGCGAGGGTTACAATGAGCAGTTCTTC
TRBV28	-	TRBJ1-5	few	14	CASSLRGGNQPQHF	TGTGCCAGCAGTTTAAGGGGAGGCAATCAGCCCCAGCATTTT
TRBV4-1	TRBD1	TRBJ2-1	many	19	CASKNLLLRGTGEGNEQFF	TGCGCCAGCAAGAATCTGCTCCTACGAGGGACAGGGGAGGGAAATGAGCAGTTCTTC
TRBV4-2	-	TRBJ1-2	many	16	CASSQDRDVANYGYTF	TGTGCCAGCAGCCAAGACCGGGACGTAGCTAACTATGGCTACACCTTC
TRBV30	TRBD2	TRBJ2-1	many	15	CAWSGGLAAYNEQFF	TGTGCCTGGAGTGGGGGACTAGCGGCCTACAATGAGCAGTTCTTC
TRBV20-1	-	TRBJ2-1	-	13	CSARAGAANEQFF	TGCAGTGCTAGAGCGGGGGCGGCCAATGAGCAGTTCTTC
TRBV9	-	TRBJ2-5	many	12	CASARTEETQYF	TGTGCCAGCGCCCGGACTGAAGAGACCCAGTACTTC
TRBV24-1	TRBD2	TRBJ2-1	many	18	CATSPYLGAGGGVNEQFF	TGTGCCACCAGTCCCTATCTCGGGGCGGGAGGGGGAGTGAATGAGCAGTTCTTC
TRBV30	-	TRBJ1-4	-	15	CAWSGQVITNEKLLF	TGTGCCTGGAGTGGGCAGGTCATTACTAATGAAAAACTGCTTTTT
TRBV12-3/TRBV12-4	-	TRBJ1-6	many	14	CASSPTQGGSPLHF	TGTGCCAGCAGCCCGACACAGGGAGGCTCACCCCTCCACTTT
TRBV11-2	-	TRBJ2-7	-	15	CASSPRWTATYEQYF	TGTGCCAGCAGCCCCCGGTGGACAGCGACCTACGAGCAGTACTTC
TRBV30	-	TRBJ1-3	many	14	CAWSDGRSGNTIYF	TGTGCCTGGTCCGACGGGCGCTCTGGAAACACCATATATTTT
TRBV7-7	-	TRBJ2-3	many	13	CASSLGGTDTQYF	TGTGCTAGCAGCTTAGGGGGTACAGATACGCAGTATTTT
TRBV6-1	TRBD1	TRBJ2-7	-	15	CASSFLDRLNYEQYF	TGTGCCAGCAGCTTCTTGGACAGGCTTAACTACGAGCAGTACTTC
TRBV29-1	-	TRBJ1-2	many	13	CSVEGTETYGYTF	TGCAGCGTTGAAGGGACGGAAACTTATGGCTACACCTTC
TRBV6-1	-	TRBJ2-6	medium-sized	15	CASSATGSGANVLTF	TGTGCCAGCAGTGCCACCGGGTCTGGGGCCAACGTCCTGACTTTC
TRBV19	-	TRBJ2-1	medium-sized	15	CASTEGRPGYNEQFF	TGTGCCAGTACCGAGGGACGCCCGGGTTACAATGAGCAGTTCTTC
TRBV6-1	TRBD1	TRBJ1-6	few	17	CASRGWDRGQDNSPLHF	TGTGCCAGCCGAGGGTGGGACAGGGGGCAGGATAATTCACCCCTCCACTTT
TRBV3-1	TRBD2	TRBJ2-3	many	16	CASSQPRGGLWDTQYF	TGTGCCAGCAGCCAACCTCGGGGGGGCCTATGGGATACGCAGTATTTT